These 22 T cell receptor beta chains were sequenced from one sample in a study of cytotoxic CD8 clonotypes in ibrutinib-treated CLL. Libraries were prepared by immunoSEQ multiplex PCR; TCRdb keeps only in-frame clonotypes and omits some of them. This sample has about 200,000 clones; 60% to 80% occur once, and the top ten carry roughly 11%. The sequencing used PBMCs, collected after 12 months of ibrutinib treatment. The receptors were sampled from a human donor with chronic lymphocytic leukemia.

V gene TRBV5-4 combines with J gene TRBJ2-7; 9 nucleotides line up with TRBD1. There are 15 residues in the CDR3. The germline CDR1 and CDR2 sequences are SGHNT and YYREEE (reference sequence). The V gene end was trimmed by 0 bases and the J gene end by 5 bases; junction bases not matched to a gene: 6. The CDR3 sequence: CASSLGDRVRHEQYF. CDR3 bases: TGTGCCAGCAGCTTGGGGGACAGGGTGAGGCACGAGCAGTACTTC.

The J gene is TRBJ1-2, the V gene TRBV28, with TRBD1 matching over 7 bases. This CDR3 region has 15 residues. Germline trimming cut 6 bases from V and 7 bases from J; bases unmatched to any gene: 14. Germline CDR1 and CDR2: MDHEN and SYDVKM. CDR3 sequence reads: CASSLSDRAGGGYTF. In DNA form, the CDR3 reads TGTGCCAGCAGCCTCAGTGACAGGGCCGGAGGTGGCTACACCTTC.

The V gene is TRBV7-8, the J gene TRBJ2-7, with 8 positions matching TRBD1. Germline V CDR1 and CDR2: SGHVS, FQNEAQ. The length of the CDR3 is 13 residues. Losses at the gene ends were 6 bases for V and 2 bases for J; bases not matched to a gene: 3. CDR3: CASRRQGTYEQYF. Here the CDR3 DNA reads TGTGCCAGCAGGAGACAGGGGACCTACGAGCAGTACTTC.

The gene calls are TRBV6-5 and TRBJ1-1; D possibly corresponds to TRBD1 (5 bases). In germline, CDR1 is MNHEY, CDR2 SVGAGI. Trimming shortened V by 0 bases and J by 4 bases, and 15 bases separated the two germline ends. This CDR3 has 16 amino acids. Here the CDR3 reads CASSYSGQPLTTEAFF. The CDR3 region has the DNA TGTGCCAGCAGTTACTCGGGGCAGCCTCTGACCACTGAAGCTTTCTTT.

This clone was observed a handful of times. The V and J genes are TRBV29-1 and TRBJ1-2; 7 nucleotides align to TRBD1. V lost 7 bases, J lost 5 bases, and 7 bases stayed unmatched. CDR1 and CDR2 (germline): SQVTM, ANQGSEA. This CDR3 spans 12 amino acids. CDR3 sequence: CSAGQEGYGYTF. The DNA for the CDR3 is TGCAGCGCTGGACAGGAGGGGTATGGCTACACCTTC.

Remarks on this clone: This may arise from a read error, as a much more abundant clone is one base away. The rearrangement uses TRBV4-2 and TRBJ2-6; D possibly corresponds to TRBD1 (6 bases). CDR1 is LGHNA and CDR2 is YNFKEQ in the germline V gene. The CDR3 sequence is 16 residues long. V was cut by 0 bases and J by 2 bases, with 8 bases left in between. The CDR3 sequence: CASSQDGGAGANVLTF. CDR3 sequence (DNA): TGTGCCAGCAGCCAAGATGGGGGCGCTGGGGCCAACGTCCTGACTTTC.

In its sample, this clone was seen a few times. The V call is TRBV30, the J call TRBJ2-3, with D unresolved. The CDR3 runs 13 residues. V gave up 2 bases and J gave up 6 bases, with 12 bases separating them. Per germline, CDR1 GTSNPN and CDR2 SVGIG (reference sequence). Here the CDR3 reads CAWSHYNGDTQYF. The CDR3 bases are TGTGCCTGGAGTCATTATAACGGCGATACGCAGTATTTT.

The chain has TRBV25-1 and TRBJ2-7, with D unclear. The CDR3 runs 13 residues. V was cut by 3 bases and J by 0 bases, with 6 bases left in between. The germline gives CDR1 MGHDK, CDR2 SYGVNS. The CDR3 loop reads CASSEANSYEQYF. The CDR3 nucleotides read TGTGCCAGCAGTGAGGCCAACTCCTACGAGCAGTACTTC.

Here the CDR3 DNA reads TGTGCCCGGGGACTAGCGGGGTCCTACGAGCAGTACTTC. It translates to CARGLAGSYEQYF. This chain uses TRBV30 with TRBJ2-7, with 13 bases lining up with TRBD2. The CDR3 length is 13 residues. From germline, CDR1 is GTSNPN and CDR2 SVGIG (reference sequence). Germline trimming cut 8 bases from V and 1 base from J; bases unmatched to any gene: 2.

In DNA, the CDR3 is TGTGCCAGCTCACCACGAGGCAGGGAGAGGGGAGAGACCCAGTACTTC. It translates to CASSPRGRERGETQYF. The rearrangement joins TRBV18 to TRBJ2-5, with D perhaps TRBD1 or TRBD2 (5 bases each). Deletions cut 1 base from V and 4 bases from J, with 16 bases between. Germline V gene sequence: CDR1 KGHSH, CDR2 LQKENI. The CDR3 runs to 16 residues.

This chain joins TRBV6-4 and TRBJ2-1; D is unclear. The CDR3 contains 13 residues. Germline V gives CDR1 MRHNA, CDR2 SNTAGT. The V end was cut by 8 bases, the J end by 6 bases, with 14 bases between. CDR3 region: CASSRTRGNEQFF. The DNA for the CDR3 is TGTGCCAGCTCACGGACCCGTGGCAATGAGCAGTTCTTC.

The chain couples TRBV6-6 to TRBJ2-5, with 9 bases aligning to TRBD2. The J segment lost 0 bases and the V segment lost 4 bases, leaving 6 bases of the junction unmatched. The CDR3 totals 16 residues. Germline CDR1 reads MNHNY; CDR2 reads SVGAGI (reference sequence). The CDR3 protein is CASSSRTSVYQETQYF. CDR3 in DNA: TGTGCCAGCAGTTCCCGGACTAGCGTCTACCAAGAGACCCAGTACTTC.

V and J are TRBV11-2 and TRBJ2-7; D ambiguous. The CDR3 length is 16 residues. The V end was cut by 0 bases, the J end by 6 bases, with 18 bases between. From germline, CDR1 is SGHAT and CDR2 FQNNGV. In DNA, the CDR3 is TGTGCCAGCAGCTTAGAAACCTTTTTCGAGGTAGGCGAGCAGTACTTC. Its protein product is CASSLETFFEVGEQYF.

The chain couples TRBV5-1 to TRBJ2-7; D is possibly TRBD2 (6 bases). V lost 4 bases and J 4 bases, leaving 18 bases between the germline ends. CDR3 length: 15 amino acids. CDR1 SGHRS and CDR2 YFSETQ come from the germline V gene. CDR3 in amino acids: CASSTGTGVRYEQYF. As DNA, the CDR3 is TGCGCCAGCAGCACTGGAACGGGAGTACGATACGAGCAGTACTTC.

The rearrangement joins TRBV4-2 to TRBJ1-1; D unresolved. Per germline, CDR1 LGHNA and CDR2 YNFKEQ. The CDR3 runs to 15 residues. The V and J ends lost 2 bases and 0 bases respectively, with 10 bases between them. For the CDR3, the DNA is TGTGCCAGCAGCCAATCGGTAGAAATGAACACTGAAGCTTTCTTT. Translated, it gives CASSQSVEMNTEAFF.

This chain links TRBV7-6 with TRBJ2-3; a weak D match, TRBD1 (5 bases). This CDR3 has 15 amino acids. Germline V gene sequence: CDR1 SGHVS, CDR2 FNYEAQ. The ends were cut back, 1 base at V and 1 base at J, with 9 bases in the middle. CDR3 nucleotide sequence: TGTGCCAGCAGCTTAGAGCTCAGGGGCACAGATACGCAGTATTTT. Translating it yields CASSLELRGTDTQYF.

In its sample, this clone was seen once. The gene calls are TRBV7-9 and TRBJ2-1; 7 nucleotides agree with TRBD2. This CDR3 has 16 residues. The V gene's germline CDR1 is SEHNR and CDR2 FQNEAQ (reference sequence). J gave up 6 bases and V 1 base, and 9 bases lay outside the gene matches. The CDR3 reads CASSLEGRAPSNEQFF. The CDR3 DNA is TGTGCCAGCAGCTTAGAAGGGAGGGCCCCGTCCAATGAGCAGTTCTTC. Complete variable domain (other parts from reference TRBV7-9 and TRBJ2-1): DTGVSQNPRHKITKRGQNVTFRCDPISEHNRLYWYRQTLGQGPEFLTYFQNEAQLEKSRLLSDRFSAERPKGSFSTLEIQRTEQGDSAMYLCASSLEGRAPSNEQFFGPGTRLTVL.

This chain uses TRBV6-1 with TRBJ2-7; TRBD2 matches at 7 bases. From germline, CDR1 is MNHNS and CDR2 SASEGT. This CDR3 contains 14 residues. The V segment lost 6 bases and the J segment 0 bases; nucleotides outside the gene matches: 5. In DNA form, the CDR3 reads TGTGCCAGCAGAACGCGGGAGCGCTCCTACGAGCAGTACTTC. It translates to CASRTRERSYEQYF.

V and J are TRBV4-1 and TRBJ2-7; TRBD2 aligns across 8 bases. This CDR3 is 20 amino acids long. The J segment lost 3 bases and the V segment lost 0 bases, leaving 19 bases of the junction unmatched. CDR1 and CDR2 (germline): MGHRA, YSYEKL. CDR3 bases: TGCGCCAGCAGCCAAGATTCGGCTTTGAGGAGTAGCGGGGCAATCTACGAGCAGTACTTC. Residues: CASSQDSALRSSGAIYEQYF.

V gene TRBV29-1 combines with J gene TRBJ1-3; a weak D match, TRBD1 (5 bases). Trimming took 1 base from V and 2 from J, leaving 15 bases between them. Germline CDR1 and CDR2: SQVTM and ANQGSEA. The CDR3 runs to 16 residues. The CDR3 region is CSVEGIRGRAGNTIYF. The CDR3 nucleotides read TGCAGCGTTGAAGGGATACGGGGGAGGGCTGGAAACACCATATATTTT.

This chain links TRBV10-3 with TRBJ2-7; the D gene could be TRBD1 or TRBD2 (5 bases each). The V gene lost 4 bases and the J gene lost 3 bases, with 16 bases spanning the gap. The germline V gene has CDR1 ENHRY and CDR2 SYGVKD. The CDR3 sequence is 15 residues long. CDR3 sequence reads: CAISGETELIYEQYF. CDR3 nucleotide sequence: TGTGCCATCAGTGGGGAGACAGAACTCATCTACGAGCAGTACTTC.

The count of this clone is one. The genes are TRBV6-1 and TRBJ2-5, with D hard to call. Germline-derived CDR1 and CDR2 are MNHNS and SASEGT. V gave up 1 base and J gave up 10 bases, with 7 bases separating them. The CDR3 extends over 11 amino acids. As DNA, the CDR3 is TGTGCCAGCAGTGAAGGCTATAACCAGTACTTC. This encodes CASSEGYNQYF.